The present TCR beta chain was sequenced within a study of T cell responses to AZD1222 COVID-19 vaccine. V lost 5 bases to trimming and J lost 0 bases, with 10 bases between them. This CDR3 comprises 14 residues. Germline V CDR1 and CDR2: MNHEY, SMNVEV (reference sequence). Concerning this clone: The antigen remains unidentified.

Study-wide points: Two doses of AZD1222 preceded a rise in Spike-specific TCR breadth and depth. Reportedly, nearly half of unique spike TCRs recognized epitopes outside B.1.351/B.1.1.7 mutations. Dominant CD4 TCR responses targeted spike regions 160-218 and 743-854. Seropositive status at baseline applied to only a handful of AZD1222 recipients.

The assay was immunoSEQ multiplex PCR, and TCRdb's table has in-frame clones only and misses some. The sample lists 90,000 to 150,000 clones; more than 70% were seen once. The chain is built from TRBV27 and TRBJ1-1, with a possible D match to TRBD1 (5 bases). This specimen consisted of peripheral blood, obtained 28 days after the second AZD1222 dose. The sequence was collected from an adult who received the AZD1222 COVID-19 vaccine. The CDR3: CASSEQGLNTEAFF. The CDR3 DNA sequence: TGTGCCAGCAGTGAGCAGGGTTTGAACACTGAAGCTTTCTTT.